This is a list of T cell receptor beta chains from one sample in a study of shared clonotypes between healthy human individuals. Sequenced by immunoSEQ multiplex PCR; TCRdb stores in-frame clones only, minus some. This table has a few hundred thousand clones, 65% appearing once. Sequences were obtained from memory CD4+ T cells sorted from blood. The receptors shown here come from a man aged 25-45 years in good health. The CDR3 runs from the conserved cysteine through the conserved F or W. The D gene is left open where the match is weak. Expanded clones are given a class, and other clones once, few, many or no size at all.

clone size | J gene | V gene | D gene | CDR3 protein | CDR3 DNA
NA | TRBJ2-5 | TRBV7-2 | NA | CASSLGVPETQYF | TGTGCCAGCAGCTTGGGGGTCCCGGAGACCCAGTACTTC
NA | TRBJ1-5 | TRBV28 | TRBD1 | CASRRQGGNQPQHF | TGTGCCTCCCGCCGACAGGGGGGGAATCAGCCCCAGCATTTT
NA | TRBJ2-7 | TRBV5-1 | NA | CASSRNYEQYF | TGCGCCAGCAGTCGCAACTACGAGCAGTACTTC
NA | TRBJ2-3 | TRBV10-1 | NA | CASSEMGFGTDTQYF | TGCGCCAGCAGTGAGATGGGATTTGGTACAGATACGCAGTATTTT
NA | TRBJ1-2 | TRBV7-2 | TRBD1 | CASSSPTGVYYGYTF | TGTGCCAGCAGCTCCCCGACAGGGGTCTACTATGGCTACACCTTC
NA | TRBJ2-7 | TRBV10-2 | TRBD1 | CASSSRTGGSSYEQYF | TGCGCCAGCAGCAGCCGAACAGGGGGTAGCTCCTACGAGCAGTACTTC
NA | TRBJ2-1 | TRBV28 | NA | CASSLGTSSYNEQFF | TGTGCCAGCAGTTTAGGGACAAGCTCCTACAATGAGCAGTTCTTC
few | TRBJ2-7 | TRBV5-4 | NA | CASRPEVGGNEQYF | TGTGCCAGCAGACCGGAGGTAGGGGGTAACGAGCAGTACTTC
NA | TRBJ2-7 | TRBV7-2 | NA | CASSLDRTIYEQYF | TGTGCCAGCAGCTTAGACCGGACTATCTACGAGCAGTACTTC
NA | TRBJ1-5 | TRBV6-5 | NA | CASSSRANQPQHF | TGTGCCAGCAGTTCCAGGGCCAATCAGCCCCAGCATTTT
NA | TRBJ2-3 | TRBV5-5 | NA | CASSLARQGLTDTQYF | TGTGCCAGCAGCTTGGCCAGGCAGGGGCTCACAGATACGCAGTATTTT
NA | TRBJ2-3 | TRBV18 | TRBD2 | CASSPVPGLAGGQGYTQYF | TGTGCCAGCTCTCCAGTACCGGGACTAGCGGGAGGCCAAGGGTATACGCAGTATTTT
few | TRBJ2-2 | TRBV5-1 | TRBD2 | CASSLGLAGTGELFF | TGCGCCAGCAGCTTGGGACTAGCGGGCACCGGGGAGCTGTTTTTT
NA | TRBJ2-1 | TRBV13 | TRBD2 | CASSWTSGNNEQFF | TGTGCCAGCAGCTGGACTAGCGGGAACAATGAGCAGTTCTTC
many | TRBJ2-7 | TRBV9 | TRBD2 | CASSRLAGGYEQYF | TGTGCCAGCAGCCGACTAGCGGGAGGCTACGAGCAGTACTTC
NA | TRBJ1-5 | TRBV27 | NA | CASSFMRNSNQPQHF | TGTGCCAGCAGTTTCATGAGGAATAGCAATCAGCCCCAGCATTTT
NA | TRBJ2-3 | TRBV7-7 | NA | CASSSTTTDTQYF | TGTGCTAGCAGCTCAACCACCACAGATACGCAGTATTTT
NA | TRBJ2-2 | TRBV5-1 | NA | CASSLASVAATGELFF | TGCGCCAGCAGCCTGGCGTCGGTCGCAGCCACCGGGGAGCTGTTTTTT
NA | TRBJ2-2 | TRBV18 | NA | CASSPPTRAGTGELFF | TGTGCCAGCTCACCACCGACGAGGGCCGGCACCGGGGAGCTGTTTTTT
NA | TRBJ2-6 | TRBV16 | TRBD1 | CASSGQGFGANVLTF | TGTGCCAGCAGCGGACAGGGGTTCGGGGCCAACGTCCTGACTTTC
few | TRBJ2-4 | TRBV28 | TRBD1 | CASRGQGKNIQYF | TGTGCCAGCAGGGGACAGGGAAAAAACATTCAGTACTTC
NA | TRBJ2-3 | TRBV6-5 | TRBD2 | CASSYSSGLRSDTQYF | TGTGCCAGCAGCTACAGTAGCGGGCTACGATCCGATACGCAGTATTTT
NA | TRBJ1-2 | TRBV5-1 | NA | CASSLVANQGYGYTF | TGCGCCAGCAGCTTGGTGGCAAATCAAGGGTATGGCTACACCTTC
NA | TRBJ1-1 | TRBV6-6 | NA | CASSPPGDTEAFF | TGTGCCAGCAGTCCACCAGGGGACACTGAAGCTTTCTTT
NA | TRBJ2-3 | TRBV5-5 | TRBD1 | CASSPVTGGLYTQYF | TGTGCCAGCAGCCCGGTGACAGGGGGCCTGTATACGCAGTATTTT
NA | TRBJ2-3 | TRBV28 | TRBD2 | CASSPGLAGGDTQYF | TGTGCCAGCAGTCCGGGACTAGCGGGAGGGGATACGCAGTATTTT
NA | TRBJ1-1 | TRBV19 | TRBD1 | CASSTDRANTEAFF | TGTGCCAGTAGTACGGACAGGGCGAACACTGAAGCTTTCTTT
NA | TRBJ2-1 | TRBV18 | NA | CASSQGQVSYNEQFF | TGTGCCAGCTCACAGGGGCAGGTGTCCTACAATGAGCAGTTCTTC
NA | TRBJ1-5 | TRBV2 | TRBD1 | CASNPGGVRGNQPQHF | TGTGCCAGCAACCCCGGGGGGGTCAGGGGGAATCAGCCCCAGCATTTT
many | TRBJ1-1 | TRBV9 | TRBD1 | CASSVGSTGGREAFF | TGTGCCAGCAGCGTAGGATCTACAGGGGGCCGGGAAGCTTTCTTT
NA | TRBJ2-2 | TRBV19 | NA | CASTRGSGGGELFF | TGTGCCAGTACCCGGGGGTCCGGGGGAGGGGAGCTGTTTTTT
once | TRBJ2-7 | TRBV5-6 | NA | CASSFMGRGAYEQYF | TGTGCCAGCAGCTTTATGGGGCGAGGCGCCTACGAGCAGTACTTC
NA | TRBJ1-1 | TRBV10-3 | NA | CAISDRFNTEAFF | TGTGCCATCAGTGATAGGTTCAACACTGAAGCTTTCTTT
NA | TRBJ1-5 | TRBV18 | NA | CASSPDKIRGNQPQHF | TGTGCCAGCTCACCAGATAAAATACGGGGCAATCAGCCCCAGCATTTT
NA | TRBJ1-1 | TRBV7-2 | TRBD1 | CASSLGGTATEAFF | TGTGCCAGCAGCTTAGGTGGGACAGCTACTGAAGCTTTCTTT
NA | TRBJ2-7 | TRBV5-5 | NA | CASSLVASDEQYF | TGTGCCAGCAGCTTGGTTGCGTCGGACGAGCAGTACTTC
NA | TRBJ2-7 | TRBV6-5 | TRBD1 | CASSYARTGGYEQYF | TGTGCCAGCAGTTACGCGCGGACAGGGGGCTACGAGCAGTACTTC
NA | TRBJ2-7 | TRBV7-6 | NA | CASSPGNEQYF | TGTGCCAGCAGCCCCGGGAACGAGCAGTACTTC
NA | TRBJ2-1 | TRBV19 | TRBD1 | CATADRVYNEQFF | TGTGCCACCGCGGACAGGGTCTACAATGAGCAGTTCTTC
NA | TRBJ2-7 | TRBV5-1 | NA | CASSDPLFYEQYF | TGCGCCAGCAGTGACCCATTATTCTACGAGCAGTACTTC
NA | TRBJ2-2 | TRBV10-3 | NA | CAISDRGTGELFF | TGTGCCATCAGTGATCGGGGAACCGGGGAGCTGTTTTTT
NA | TRBJ1-1 | TRBV6-6 | NA | CASSYVQDVTEAFF | TGTGCCAGCAGTTACGTACAGGATGTCACTGAAGCTTTCTTT
few | TRBJ2-6 | TRBV28 | NA | CASSLSGANVLTF | TGTGCCAGCAGTTTATCTGGGGCCAACGTCCTGACTTTC
few | TRBJ1-2 | TRBV29-1 | TRBD1 | CSGGQGDGYTF | TGCAGCGGGGGACAGGGTGACGGCTACACCTTC
NA | TRBJ1-2 | TRBV5-8 | NA | CASSRPVVGDGGRYGYTF | TGTGCCAGCAGCCGACCCGTGGTGGGGGATGGAGGACGCTATGGCTACACCTTC
many | TRBJ2-2 | TRBV5-4 | TRBD2 | CASSLAAAGVGNGELFF | TGTGCCAGCAGCTTGGCCGCAGCGGGAGTAGGGAACGGGGAGCTGTTTTTT
NA | TRBJ2-1 | TRBV6-1 | TRBD2 | CATRTSGSGNEQFF | TGTGCCACGCGGACTAGCGGGAGTGGAAATGAGCAGTTCTTC
NA | TRBJ2-3 | TRBV7-6 | NA | CASSLRTAQHLPPPDTQYF | TGTGCCAGCAGCCTCCGGACAGCCCAACACCTCCCACCCCCAGATACGCAGTATTTT